These 24 T cell receptor beta chains originate from one sample sequenced in a study of CD8+CD57+ T cells in acquired aplastic anemia. Flow cytometry had shown expanded CD8+CD57+ cells in the patients chosen for sequencing. Genomic DNA, serving as template, underwent TCR beta VDJ and CDR3 profiling. Using its own MiXCR run on the reads, TCRdb lists one record per CDR3 protein. The table lists 160,000 or so distinct CDR3 sequences, about two thirds of them singletons. Sequencing used sorted CD4+, CD8+, or CD8+CD57+ T cells (not recorded which) from PBMCs. The receptors come from a human donor with aplastic anemia.

This chain connects TRBV7-3 to TRBJ2-1; D may correspond to TRBD1 or TRBD2 (5 bases each). This CDR3 spans 15 amino acids. With 6 bases removed from V and 0 bases from J, the gap between germline ends came to 12 bases. Germline CDR1 and CDR2: SGHTA and FQGTGA. The CDR3 protein is CASSWGTLSYNEQFF. The CDR3 nucleotides read TGTGCCAGCAGTTGGGGGACGCTCTCCTACAATGAGCAGTTCTTC.

This chain uses TRBV2 with TRBJ1-1; TRBD1 is a possible D gene (6 bases). V was shortened by 8 bases and J by 1 base, with 14 bases between the two germline ends. CDR3 length: 14 residues. CDR1 and CDR2 (germline): SNHLY, FYNNEI. The CDR3 is CASRTGQTNTEAFF. The CDR3 region has the DNA TGTGCCAGCCGGACCGGACAGACGAACACTGAAGCTTTCTTT.

This chain links TRBV19 with TRBJ2-1; the D gene is possibly TRBD2 (5 bases). Germline V gene sequence: CDR1 LNHDA, CDR2 SQIVND (reference sequence). The V gene lost 1 base and the J gene lost 7 bases, with 11 bases spanning the gap. This CDR3 contains 14 residues. CDR3 amino acids: CASSIGGFGNEQFF. The CDR3 DNA follows: TGTGCCAGTAGTATAGGAGGGTTCGGGAATGAGCAGTTCTTC.

The chain joins TRBV2 to TRBJ1-1, with 7 bases fitting TRBD1. V lost 8 bases, J lost 0 bases, and 6 bases stayed unmatched. CDR1 is SNHLY and CDR2 is FYNNEI in the germline V gene. This CDR3 region has 14 residues. The DNA of the CDR3 is TGTGCCAGCTCGACAGGGCCAATGAACACTGAAGCTTTCTTT. Translated: CASSTGPMNTEAFF.

The chain uses TRBV10-1 and TRBJ2-7; D call uncertain. Trimming pared 6 bases from V and 0 bases from J, leaving 15 bases between. This CDR3 comprises 15 residues. Germline values: CDR1 WNHNN, CDR2 SYGVQD (reference sequence). This CDR3 reads CASSLAWQNSYEQYF. The CDR3 DNA sequence: TGCGCCAGCAGCCTCGCGTGGCAGAACTCCTACGAGCAGTACTTC.

The chain has TRBV13 and TRBJ1-6, with D maybe TRBD1 (6 bases). This CDR3 contains 16 residues. Germline V gene lookup returns CDR1 PRHDT and CDR2 FYEKMQ (reference sequence). V lost 2 bases and J lost 6, with 14 bases in between. CDR3 in DNA: TGTGCCAGCAGCTTACTGGGGGGGCAGGGTAATTCACCCCTCCACTTT. This codes for CASSLLGGQGNSPLHF.

This clonotype has a handful of counts. The chain uses TRBV25-1 and TRBJ1-1; maybe TRBD1 (6 bases). Trimming removed 4 bases from V and 3 bases from J, with 18 bases in between. This CDR3 region has 16 residues. CDR1 is MGHDK, CDR2 SYGVNS, per germline. The CDR3 coding sequence is TGTGCCAGCAGTGCTCCCTTGGAGGGGGGGCACACTGAAGCTTTCTTT. Translating gives CASSAPLEGGHTEAFF.

Here the CDR3 reads CASSENRGYRDTEAFF. The CDR3 DNA is TGTGCCAGTAGTGAAAACAGGGGGTATAGGGACACTGAAGCTTTCTTT. The chain links TRBV19 to TRBJ1-1, with 8 bases lining up with TRBD1. The CDR3 loop spans 16 amino acids. CDR1 and CDR2 from the germline V gene are LNHDA and SQIVND (reference sequence). J gave up 3 bases and V 5 bases, and 11 bases lay outside the gene matches.

This chain uses TRBV7-3 with TRBJ2-1, with D possibly TRBD2 on 6 matching bases. The V and J ends lost 2 bases and 6 bases respectively, with 11 bases between them. CDR3 size: 14 residues. Germline V gene sequence: CDR1 SGHTA, CDR2 FQGTGA. As DNA, the CDR3 is TGTGCCAGCAGCTTAGGGGGGTTGGTCAATGAGCAGTTCTTC. It translates to CASSLGGLVNEQFF.

J is TRBJ2-2 and V is TRBV7-8; D not resolved. Deletions cut 5 bases from V and 9 bases from J, with 10 bases between. CDR1 SGHVS and CDR2 FQNEAQ come from the germline V gene. This CDR3 comprises 12 residues. Written as DNA, the CDR3 is TGTGCCAGCAGCCTGTGGGATAGGGAGCTGTTTTTT. Protein sequence: CASSLWDRELFF.

The rearrangement uses TRBV7-3 and TRBJ2-1; D gene uncertain. Germline loops: CDR1 SGHTA, CDR2 FQGTGA. Trimming removed 5 bases from V and 7 bases from J, with 12 bases in between. The CDR3 is 13 amino acids. CDR3 sequence reads: CASSPEARNEQFF. CDR3 DNA: TGTGCCAGCAGCCCCGAGGCGAGGAATGAGCAGTTCTTC. Supplemented by reference TRBV7-3 and TRBJ2-1, the full variable domain reads GAGVSQTPSNKVTEKGKYVELRCDPISGHTALYWYRQSLGQGPEFLIYFQGTGAADDSGLPNDRFFAVRPEGSVSTLKIQRTERGDSAVYLCASSPEARNEQFFGPGTRLTVL.

The chain joins TRBV10-3 to TRBJ1-1; D is uncertain. V dropped 8 bases and J dropped 5 bases, with 15 bases sitting between them. Per germline, CDR1 ENHRY and CDR2 SYGVKD. This CDR3 spans 13 amino acids. CDR3 sequence reads: CAIANGGFTEAFF. CDR3 sequence (DNA): TGTGCCATCGCAAACGGAGGGTTTACTGAAGCTTTCTTT.

The chain uses TRBV12-3 or TRBV12-4 and TRBJ2-1; the D is unclear. This CDR3 contains 15 residues. V shed 4 bases and J shed 8 bases, with 18 bases lying between them. CDR3 residues: CASSSVVKSVHEQFF. The DNA of the CDR3 is TGTGCCAGCAGTTCCGTGGTGAAGAGCGTTCATGAGCAGTTCTTC.

The V and J genes are TRBV30 and TRBJ2-3, with 9 bases lining up with TRBD2. Germline CDR1 and CDR2: GTSNPN and SVGIG (reference sequence). The CDR3 is 15 residues long. CDR3 protein: CAQNGVAGAPDTQYF. CDR3 sequence (DNA): TGTGCGCAGAACGGGGTAGCGGGAGCCCCAGATACGCAGTATTTT.

This sequence joins TRBV7-8 and TRBJ2-7; 10 bases agree with TRBD2. The junction had 7 bases not matched to a gene; V was cut back by 5 bases and J by 3 bases. CDR1 and CDR2 (germline): SGHVS, FQNEAQ. This CDR3 spans 15 amino acids. The CDR3 region is CASSTPSGGYYEQYF. For the CDR3, the DNA is TGTGCCAGCAGCACCCCTAGCGGGGGCTACTACGAGCAGTACTTC.

The chain combines TRBV10-2 with TRBJ2-7; 9 bases align to TRBD2. CDR3 size: 15 residues. Germline assignment: CDR1 WSHSY and CDR2 SAAADI. V shed 6 bases and J 2 bases; nucleotides not matched to a gene: 8. The CDR3 DNA reads TGCGCCAGCAGGGGAGTTAGCGGGGGTCCCTACGAGCAGTACTTC. Translating it yields CASRGVSGGPYEQYF.

The chain employs TRBV5-4 and TRBJ2-7; 7 positions agree with TRBD1. The germline CDR1 and CDR2 sequences are SGHNT and YYREEE (reference sequence). V shed 4 bases and J 4 bases; nucleotides not matched to a gene: 14. This CDR3 is 16 amino acids long. Here the CDR3 DNA reads TGTGCCAGCAGCACGAGGACAGGAGCTTCCTTTTACGAGCAGTACTTC. Translated, it gives CASSTRTGASFYEQYF.

V usage is TRBV14 and J usage is TRBJ1-6; 8 bases align to TRBD1. V shed 0 bases and J 10 bases; nucleotides not matched to a gene: 5. Germline V gives CDR1 SGHDN, CDR2 FVKESK. The CDR3 spans 15 residues. CDR3 nucleotide sequence: TGTGCCAGCAGCCAAGATCAGGGGGCAGGGTCACCCCTCCACTTT. Its protein product is CASSQDQGAGSPLHF. Full variable domain (missing parts from reference TRBV14 and TRBJ1-6): EAGVTQFPSHSVIEKGQTVTLRCDPISGHDNLYWYRRVMGKEIKFLLHFVKESKQDESGMPNNRFLAERTGGTYSTLKVQPAELEDSGVYFCASSQDQGAGSPLHFGNGTRLTVT.

The rearrangement uses TRBV6-6 and TRBJ2-7; maybe TRBD1 (5 bases). The CDR3 is 15 amino acids. Germline V lookup: CDR1 MNHNY, CDR2 SVGAGI (reference sequence). The V and J ends lost 0 bases and 6 bases respectively, with 15 bases between them. This CDR3 reads CASSYSSSGIGEQYF. The CDR3 nucleotides are TGTGCCAGCAGTTACTCGAGTTCAGGGATCGGCGAGCAGTACTTC.

This clonotype is a singleton in its sample. The chain has TRBV20-1 and TRBJ2-2, with D possibly TRBD1 on 6 matching bases. With 0 bases removed from V and 7 bases from J, the gap between germline ends came to 12 bases. CDR3 length: 14 residues. Per germline, CDR1 DFQATT and CDR2 SNEGSKA (reference sequence). The CDR3 reads CSARDSGVVGELFF. DNA for the CDR3: TGCAGTGCTAGAGACTCAGGGGTGGTCGGGGAGCTGTTTTTT.

This chain connects TRBV5-1 to TRBJ2-7, with TRBD2 as a possible D gene (6 bases). Per germline, CDR1 SGHRS and CDR2 YFSETQ. The ends were cut back, 2 bases at V and 3 bases at J, with 15 bases in the middle. The CDR3 has 15 residues. The CDR3 loop reads CASSLTSGPIYEQYF. DNA for the CDR3: TGCGCCAGCAGCTTAACGAGCGGGCCGATCTACGAGCAGTACTTC.

The rearrangement links TRBV5-1 to TRBJ1-1; tentative D call: TRBD1 (5 bases). Per germline, CDR1 SGHRS and CDR2 YFSETQ. The CDR3 has 14 residues. V was clipped by 4 bases and J by 3 bases, with 13 bases between them. The CDR3 loop is CASSQTGTHTEAFF. The CDR3 DNA is TGCGCCAGCAGCCAAACCGGGACCCACACTGAAGCTTTCTTT. Supplemented by reference TRBV5-1 and TRBJ1-1, the full variable domain reads KAGVTQTPRYLIKTRGQQVTLSCSPISGHRSVSWYQQTPGQGLQFLFEYFSETQRNKGNFPGRFSGRQFSNSRSEMNVSTLELGDSALYLCASSQTGTHTEAFFGQGTRLTVV.

V is TRBV6-4 and J is TRBJ2-7, with 8 bases aligning to TRBD1. Losses at the gene ends were 4 bases for V and 7 bases for J; bases not matched to a gene: 9. Germline CDR1 is MRHNA and CDR2 is SNTAGT. The CDR3 length is 14 residues. The CDR3 region has the DNA TGTGCCAGCAGTGGGGGACAGGAGGCCGGGGAGCAGTACTTC. Its protein product is CASSGGQEAGEQYF.

The chain employs TRBV24-1 and TRBJ2-7; 9 bases are shared with TRBD1. Germline V gene lookup returns CDR1 KGHDR and CDR2 SFDVKD. The CDR3 is made up of 14 amino acids. Trimming removed 3 bases from V and 3 bases from J; junction bases left unmatched: 2. For the CDR3, the DNA is TGTGCCACCAGTGATCCGGGACAGGGCTACGAGCAGTACTTC. Amino acids: CATSDPGQGYEQYF.